Reported below is one TCR beta chain. The data belong to a study of blood T cell repertoires in COVID-19. CDR3 length: 14 residues. Between the trimmed V and J ends, which lost 5 bases and 4 bases, there was a span of 12 bases. CDR1 MDHEN and CDR2 SYDVKM come from the germline V gene. Per the authors' pipeline: For nucleated cells, counts were estimated from reference gene primer amplification. Sequencing used immunoSEQ multiplex PCR; TCRdb keeps in-frame clones, though not all of them. That table furnishes V, J and clone size, whereas the DNA furnished D and trimming. There are around 150,000 clones in the sample; 80% to 90% occur only once, and 10% to 13% lies in the top ten.

The source is a man aged 60-69 years with active or convalescent COVID-19. Sequencing was done on a sample of peripheral blood. This chain joins TRBV28 and TRBJ1-5, with D possibly TRBD1 on 5 matching bases. The CDR3 region is CASSAQGPNQPQHF. CDR3 bases: TGTGCCAGCAGTGCTCAGGGCCCTAATCAGCCCCAGCATTTT.